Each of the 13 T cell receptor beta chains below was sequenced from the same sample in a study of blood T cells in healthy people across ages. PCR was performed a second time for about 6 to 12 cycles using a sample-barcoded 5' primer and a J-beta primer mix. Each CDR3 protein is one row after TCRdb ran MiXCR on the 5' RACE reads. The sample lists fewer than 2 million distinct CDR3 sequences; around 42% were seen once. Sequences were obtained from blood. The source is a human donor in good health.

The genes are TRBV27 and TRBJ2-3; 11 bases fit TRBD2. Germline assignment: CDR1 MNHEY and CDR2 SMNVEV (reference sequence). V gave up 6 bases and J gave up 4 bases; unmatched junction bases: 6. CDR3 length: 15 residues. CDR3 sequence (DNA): TGTGCCAGCAGACATCCGGGACTAGCGGCAGATACGCAGTATTTT. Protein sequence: CASRHPGLAADTQYF.

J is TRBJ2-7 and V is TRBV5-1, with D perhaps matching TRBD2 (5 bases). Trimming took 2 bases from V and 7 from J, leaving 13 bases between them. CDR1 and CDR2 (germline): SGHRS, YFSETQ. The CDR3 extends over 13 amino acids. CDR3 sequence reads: CASSLLGEREQYF. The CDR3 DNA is TGCGCCAGCAGCTTATTGGGAGAGCGGGAGCAGTACTTC.

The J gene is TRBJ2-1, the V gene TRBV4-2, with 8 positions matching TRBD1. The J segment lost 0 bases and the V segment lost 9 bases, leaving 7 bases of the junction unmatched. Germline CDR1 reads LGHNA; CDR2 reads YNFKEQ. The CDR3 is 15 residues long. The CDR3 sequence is CASRYGTGSYNEQFF. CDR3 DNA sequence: TGTGCCAGTCGATATGGGACAGGCTCCTACAATGAGCAGTTCTTC.

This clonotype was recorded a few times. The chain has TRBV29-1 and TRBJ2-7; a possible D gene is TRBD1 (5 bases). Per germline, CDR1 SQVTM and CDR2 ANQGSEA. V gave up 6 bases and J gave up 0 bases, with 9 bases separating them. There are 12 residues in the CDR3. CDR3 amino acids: CSVKTVSYEQYF. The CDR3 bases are TGCAGCGTAAAGACAGTCTCCTACGAGCAGTACTTC.

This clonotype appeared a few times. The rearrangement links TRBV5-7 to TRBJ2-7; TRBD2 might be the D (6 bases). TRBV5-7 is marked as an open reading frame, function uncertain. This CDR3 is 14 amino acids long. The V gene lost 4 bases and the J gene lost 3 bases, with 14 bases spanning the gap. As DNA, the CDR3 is TGTGCCAGCAGCCCCTGTGGGGGGTTCTACGAGCAGTACTTC. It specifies CASSPCGGFYEQYF.

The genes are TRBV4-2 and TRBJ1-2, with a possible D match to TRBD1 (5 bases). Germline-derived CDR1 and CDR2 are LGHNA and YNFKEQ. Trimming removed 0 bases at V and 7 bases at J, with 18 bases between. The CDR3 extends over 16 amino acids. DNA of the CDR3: TGTGCCAGCAGCCAAGAAATCGGGGGGTCGACCGGTGGCTACACCTTC. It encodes CASSQEIGGSTGGYTF.

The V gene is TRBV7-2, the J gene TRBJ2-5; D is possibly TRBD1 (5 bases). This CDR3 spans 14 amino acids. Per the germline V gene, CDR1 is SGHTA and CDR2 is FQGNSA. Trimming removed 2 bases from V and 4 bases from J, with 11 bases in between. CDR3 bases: TGTGCCAGCAGCTTAAGCCAGGGCCCAGAGACCCAGTACTTC. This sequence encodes CASSLSQGPETQYF.

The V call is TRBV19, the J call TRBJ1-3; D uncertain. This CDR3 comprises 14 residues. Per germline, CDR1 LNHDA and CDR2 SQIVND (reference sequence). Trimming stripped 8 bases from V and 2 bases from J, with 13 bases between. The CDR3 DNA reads TGTGCCAGTTCCTCGCGGGGTCCTGGAAACACCATATATTTT. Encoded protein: CASSSRGPGNTIYF.

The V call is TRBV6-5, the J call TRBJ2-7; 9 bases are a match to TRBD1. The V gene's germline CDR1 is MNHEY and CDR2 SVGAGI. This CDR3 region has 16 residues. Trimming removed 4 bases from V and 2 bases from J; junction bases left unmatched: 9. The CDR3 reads CASSSPGTGFPYEQYF. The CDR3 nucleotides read TGTGCCAGCAGTTCCCCCGGGACAGGGTTTCCCTACGAGCAGTACTTC.

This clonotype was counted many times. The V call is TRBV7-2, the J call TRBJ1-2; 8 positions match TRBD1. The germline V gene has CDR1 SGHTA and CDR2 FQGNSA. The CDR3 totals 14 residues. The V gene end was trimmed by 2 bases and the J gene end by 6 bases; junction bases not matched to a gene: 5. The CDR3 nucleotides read TGTGCCAGCAGCTTACTCAGGGGGCGAGATGGCTACACCTTC. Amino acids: CASSLLRGRDGYTF. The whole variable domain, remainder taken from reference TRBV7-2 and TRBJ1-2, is GAGVSQSPSNKVTEKGKDVELRCDPISGHTALYWYRQSLGQGLEFLIYFQGNSAPDKSGLPSDRFSAERTGGSVSTLTIQRTQQEDSAVYLCASSLLRGRDGYTFGSGTRLTVV.

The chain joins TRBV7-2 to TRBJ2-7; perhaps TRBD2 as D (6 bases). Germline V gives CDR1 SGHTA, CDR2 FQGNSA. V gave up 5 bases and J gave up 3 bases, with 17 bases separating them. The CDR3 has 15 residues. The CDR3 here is CASSLNGGVYYEQYF. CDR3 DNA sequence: TGTGCCAGCAGCCTAAATGGAGGGGTGTACTACGAGCAGTACTTC.

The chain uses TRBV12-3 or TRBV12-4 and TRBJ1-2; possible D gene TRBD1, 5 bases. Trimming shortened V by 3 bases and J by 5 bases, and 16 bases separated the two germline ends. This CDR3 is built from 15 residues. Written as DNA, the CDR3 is TGTGCCAGCAGTTTTAGAAGGGGATATTGGTATGGCTACACCTTC. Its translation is CASSFRRGYWYGYTF.

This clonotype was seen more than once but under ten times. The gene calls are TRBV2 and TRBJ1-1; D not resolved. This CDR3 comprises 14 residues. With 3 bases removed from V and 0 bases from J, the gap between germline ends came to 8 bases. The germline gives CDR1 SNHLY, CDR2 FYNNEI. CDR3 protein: CASSDQLMNTEAFF. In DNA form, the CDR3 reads TGTGCCAGCAGTGACCAGTTAATGAACACTGAAGCTTTCTTT.